This T cell receptor beta chain was obtained from a study of blood T cell repertoires in COVID-19. About the research overall: The origin of the acute and convalescent COVID-19 samples was the United States, Italy and Spain. From T cells, B-cell-depleted T cells, or PBMCs came the material, which was cDNA or gDNA.

Per the original methods: Amplifying reference gene primers gave estimates of nucleated cell counts. Assay used: immunoSEQ multiplex PCR; TCRdb lists only in-frame clones, some missing. V, J and clone size are those of that table, while D and trimming were read from the DNA. Among roughly 100,000 clones, more than 80% were seen once, and the ten largest hold 4.5%. The CDR3 is 17 amino acids. The V end lost 5 bases, the J end lost 0 bases, and 18 bases lay between the germline ends. Germline V lookup: CDR1 LNHNV, CDR2 YYDKDF (reference sequence). The V and J genes are TRBV15 and TRBJ2-3; D possibly corresponds to TRBD2 (6 bases). Specimen: peripheral blood. This sequence was found in a human donor in a cohort sampled during active COVID-19. The CDR3 DNA reads as TGTGCCACCAGCGCAACCGGGAGACCCTCTAGCACAGATACGCAGTATTTT. It codes for CATSATGRPSSTDTQYF.